Below, one TCR beta chain is given with its context. V gave up 4 bases and J gave up 10 bases, with 18 bases separating them. The CDR3 has 15 amino acids. Germline CDR1 is SGHDT and CDR2 is YYEEEE. The assay was immunoSEQ multiplex PCR, and TCRdb's table has in-frame clones only and misses some. In the table there are about 250,000 clones, about 86% of which are singletons. The sample comes from a study of blood T cell repertoires in COVID-19. Background on the study: The origin of the acute and convalescent COVID-19 samples was the United States, Italy and Spain. Sources were T cells, B-cell-depleted T cells, or PBMCs; the material itself was cDNA or gDNA.

Recruited during active infection, patients (from Seattle) were subsequently followed longitudinally. The receptor was derived from a person aged 70 to 85 with COVID-19, enrolled during active disease. The sample was peripheral blood. The J gene is TRBJ1-6, the V gene TRBV5-6, with D possibly TRBD1 on 5 matching bases. Here the CDR3 reads CASSPRLTGHSPLHF. The CDR3 DNA sequence: TGTGCCAGCAGCCCCCGACTCACAGGCCACTCACCCCTCCACTTT.